This T cell receptor (beta chain) was identified in a study of PD-L1 blockade in urothelial cancer. Study details: At some point between 2012 and 2014 therapy began: atezolizumab 1,200 mg intravenously every 3 weeks.

As concerns this clone: At one end, the junction sequence differs from germline, possibly due to a read error.

Libraries were prepared by immunoSEQ multiplex PCR; TCRdb keeps only in-frame clonotypes and omits some of them. This sample has about 84,000 clones; roughly 82% occur once, and the top ten carry more than 8%. This CDR3 contains 13 residues. In germline, CDR1 is SGDLS, CDR2 YYNGEE. The source was PBMCs, collected around atezolizumab (anti-PD-L1) treatment. This chain uses TRBV9 with TRBJ1-1; D gene unclear. The sequence was obtained from a man in his 70s with urothelial cancer. CDR3 amino acids: CASSVRGNAEAFF. CDR3 DNA: TGTGCCAGCAGCGTCCGCGGGAACGCTGAAGCTTTCTTT.